This T cell receptor (beta chain) was profiled in a study of cytomegalovirus exposure and HLA in healthy donors. Study outcomes and limitations: Later analysis demonstrated an association between a missense DCLRE1C variant and TCR beta V- and J-gene trimming. Sequencing likely caused a cluster of highly shared sequence variants.

As regards this clone: Its specificity is unknown.

Primers for the PCR totalled 60 Vbeta and 13 Jbeta. Profiled with immunoSEQ multiplex PCR; TCRdb holds only in-frame clones, not every one. This listing includes 45,000 to 50,000 clones. The CDR3 runs 13 residues. With 6 bases clipped from V and 3 bases from J, the junction kept 3 bases outside the gene matches. CDR1 is MNHEY, CDR2 SVGAGI, per germline. The chain couples TRBV6-5 to TRBJ2-7; 9 bases match TRBD1. The specimen was PBMCs. The clonotype comes from a male donor in good health and CMV-seronegative. The CDR3 DNA follows: TGTGCCAGCAGAACAGGGGGCGGCTACGAGCAGTACTTC. Translated: CASRTGGGYEQYF.